This T cell receptor beta chain emerged from a study of early T cells in non-severe SARS-CoV-2 infection. On the study more broadly: Bulk RNA taken from unsorted whole blood was sequenced, leaving chains unpaired.

Germline CDR1 reads MNHNS; CDR2 reads SASEGT. The V and J ends lost 6 bases and 5 bases respectively, with 13 bases between them. This CDR3 has 13 residues. This clonotype was recorded at least ten times. cDNA molecules, individually, were tagged with unique molecular identifiers. TCRdb re-called the 5' RACE reads with MiXCR, one entry per CDR3 protein. Altogether over 70,000 distinct CDR3 sequences are present, approximately 15% being singletons, with the ten largest covering less than 5%. The starting material was whole blood, obtained at baseline. The chain joins TRBV6-1 to TRBJ1-1; D is possibly TRBD1 (6 bases). This clonotype was sampled from an adult who was a healthcare worker with PCR-confirmed SARS-CoV-2 infection or an uninfected control (not recorded which). The CDR3, as DNA: TGTGCCAGCAGGGAAACAGGGAGGACTGAAGCTTTCTTT. Its translation is CASRETGRTEAFF.